Below are 18 T cell receptor beta chains sequenced from a single sample in a study of blood T cell repertoires in COVID-19. Sequencing was performed with immunoSEQ multiplex PCR; in TCRdb, only in-frame clones are kept and a portion is missing. The profile shows about 82,000 clones, 75% to 85% of them singletons. Sequencing was performed on peripheral blood. The source is a man aged 55 to 70 with COVID-19, enrolled during active disease.

The J gene is TRBJ2-1, the V gene TRBV10-3, with D perhaps TRBD1 (5 bases). In germline, CDR1 is ENHRY, CDR2 SYGVKD. The CDR3 covers 12 residues. V was clipped by 4 bases and J by 5 bases, with 6 bases between them. Here the CDR3 DNA reads TGTGCCATCAGTGCAGGGAACAATGAGCAGTTCTTC. Its translation: CAISAGNNEQFF.

J is TRBJ1-1 and V is TRBV3-1 (or the pseudogene TRBV3-2); perhaps TRBD1 as D (5 bases). The CDR3 length is 16 residues. The V and J ends lost 1 base and 7 bases respectively, with 19 bases between them. Germline CDR1 LGHDT, CDR2 YNNKEL (reference sequence). The CDR3 sequence: CASSQGPGAGGDEAFF. CDR3 bases: TGTGCCAGCAGCCAAGGGCCCGGGGCCGGGGGGGATGAAGCTTTCTTT.

This clone was picked up a small number of times. V and J are TRBV7-2 and TRBJ2-3; TRBD1 is a possible D gene (6 bases). The V and J ends lost 4 bases and 4 bases respectively, with 18 bases between them. This CDR3 is 16 amino acids long. Germline assignment: CDR1 SGHTA and CDR2 FQGNSA. The chain's CDR3 is CASSSKGQGLADTQYF. In DNA form, the CDR3 reads TGTGCCAGCAGCTCAAAGGGACAAGGGCTGGCAGATACGCAGTATTTT.

This chain uses TRBV27 with TRBJ1-1; D possibly corresponds to TRBD1 (6 bases). Trimming shortened V by 4 bases and J by 0 bases, and 21 bases separated the two germline ends. Germline values: CDR1 MNHEY, CDR2 SMNVEV (reference sequence). The CDR3 runs to 18 residues. The CDR3 is CASSSQQGRRPMNTEAFF. The CDR3 DNA sequence: TGTGCCAGCAGTTCTCAACAGGGTCGGAGGCCCATGAACACTGAAGCTTTCTTT.

The V call is TRBV15, the J call TRBJ1-1, with unresolved D. The CDR3 is 15 amino acids. Germline CDR1 is LNHNV and CDR2 is YYDKDF (reference sequence). The V and J ends lost 0 bases and 0 bases respectively, with 8 bases between them. The CDR3 region has the DNA TGTGCCACCAGCAGAGACGCATGGCTGAACACTGAAGCTTTCTTT. Its translation is CATSRDAWLNTEAFF.

This sequence joins TRBV7-9 and TRBJ1-1; no firm D call. CDR1 is SEHNR and CDR2 is FQNEAQ in the germline V gene (reference sequence). The ends were cut back, 1 base at V and 9 bases at J, with 6 bases in the middle. The CDR3 runs to 11 residues. The CDR3 loop is CASSLVAKAFF. DNA of the CDR3: TGTGCCAGCAGCTTAGTAGCCAAAGCTTTCTTT. The entire variable domain, with the rest obtained from reference TRBV7-9 and TRBJ1-1, is as follows: DTGVSQNPRHKITKRGQNVTFRCDPISEHNRLYWYRQTLGQGPEFLTYFQNEAQLEKSRLLSDRFSAERPKGSFSTLEIQRTEQGDSAMYLCASSLVAKAFFGQGTRLTVV.

V gene TRBV10-3 combines with J gene TRBJ2-1, with 9 bases lining up with TRBD2. V shed 4 bases, J shed 4 bases, and the junction held 11 bases outside the gene matches. This CDR3 region has 17 residues. Germline V gene lookup returns CDR1 ENHRY and CDR2 SYGVKD. The CDR3, as DNA: TGTGCCATCAGTGGCCTAGCGGGGACCTCCGGGTACAATGAGCAGTTCTTC. This codes for CAISGLAGTSGYNEQFF.

The gene calls are TRBV10-3 and TRBJ2-3, with TRBD2 identical over 12 bases. Germline V gene data show CDR1 as ENHRY and CDR2 as SYGVKD. This CDR3 comprises 17 residues. J was trimmed by 3 bases and V by 4 bases; bases with no gene match: 8. The CDR3 region is CAISGVSGTSGTDTQYF. The DNA of the CDR3 is TGTGCCATCAGTGGGGTGTCTGGGACTAGCGGGACAGATACGCAGTATTTT.

In this sample, this clone turned up a few times. The chain joins TRBV11-3 to TRBJ1-5; 9 bases fit TRBD1. V was pared by 4 bases and J by 5 bases, with 6 bases of the junction left unmatched. Germline CDR1 is SGHNT and CDR2 is YENEEA. The CDR3 sequence is 15 residues long. CDR3: CASSSGTGWDQPQHF. The CDR3 nucleotides are TGTGCCAGCAGCTCTGGGACAGGGTGGGATCAGCCCCAGCATTTT.

The chain combines TRBV2 with TRBJ1-1; 7 bases match TRBD1. Germline V gives CDR1 SNHLY, CDR2 FYNNEI. The CDR3 totals 11 residues. J lost 9 bases, V lost 7 bases, and 5 bases had no gene match. CDR3 protein: CASNRDRQAFF. The CDR3 DNA reads as TGTGCCAGCAACCGGGACAGACAAGCTTTCTTT.

This clone appeared once. The chain carries TRBV7-2 and TRBJ1-3, with D possibly matching TRBD1 (6 bases). Per germline, CDR1 SGHTA and CDR2 FQGNSA. CDR3 size: 15 residues. V shed 5 bases and J shed 1 base, with 12 bases lying between them. CDR3 nucleotides: TGTGCCAGCAGCGTTAGCAGGGGTTCTGGAAACACCATATATTTT. Encoded protein: CASSVSRGSGNTIYF.

This chain uses TRBV18 with TRBJ1-1, with D possibly matching TRBD1 (6 bases). The CDR3 contains 15 residues. The V end was cut by 1 base, the J end by 1 base, with 10 bases between. CDR1 is KGHSH and CDR2 is LQKENI in the germline V gene. The DNA of the CDR3 is TGTGCCAGCTCACCACAACAGGGTACGAACACTGAAGCTTTCTTT. Residues: CASSPQQGTNTEAFF. The full variable domain, in which reference TRBV18 and TRBJ1-1 provide the parts outside the CDR3, is NAGVMQNPRHLVRRRGQEARLRCSPMKGHSHVYWYRQLPEEGLKFMVYLQKENIIDESGMPKERFSAEFPKEGPSILRIQQVVRGDSAAYFCASSPQQGTNTEAFFGQGTRLTVV.

The chain joins TRBV29-1 to TRBJ2-5, with D maybe TRBD2 (6 bases). The CDR3 totals 16 residues. Germline CDR1 and CDR2: SQVTM and ANQGSEA. V lost 3 bases, J lost 5 bases, and 22 bases lay in between. The CDR3 sequence is CSVDGITGLTMETQYF. The CDR3 DNA follows: TGCAGCGTTGACGGGATTACAGGACTAACGATGGAGACCCAGTACTTC.

The gene calls are TRBV7-9 and TRBJ1-1; no reliable D call. CDR1 and CDR2 from the germline V gene are SEHNR and FQNEAQ (reference sequence). V was pared by 2 bases and J by 9 bases, with 10 bases between. This CDR3 comprises 12 residues. In DNA, the CDR3 is TGTGCCAGCAGCTTAATGGAGAGGAAAGCTTTCTTT. This encodes CASSLMERKAFF. The full variable domain, completed using reference TRBV7-9 and TRBJ1-1, is DTGVSQNPRHKITKRGQNVTFRCDPISEHNRLYWYRQTLGQGPEFLTYFQNEAQLEKSRLLSDRFSAERPKGSFSTLEIQRTEQGDSAMYLCASSLMERKAFFGQGTRLTVV.

This clone has a single count. This chain uses TRBV5-1 with TRBJ2-6; 7 bases line up with TRBD1. From germline, CDR1 is SGHRS and CDR2 YFSETQ. The CDR3 sequence is 17 residues long. V was clipped by 4 bases and J by 0 bases; unmatched bases: 7. This CDR3 reads CASSIRTGDSGANVLTF. The CDR3 nucleotides are TGCGCCAGCAGCATACGGACAGGTGACTCTGGGGCCAACGTCCTGACTTTC.

The V and J genes are TRBV3-1 (or the pseudogene TRBV3-2) and TRBJ1-1, with 7 bases matching TRBD1. The germline CDR1 and CDR2 sequences are LGHDT and YNNKEL (reference sequence). The CDR3 consists of 15 residues. The V segment lost 2 bases and the J segment 4 bases; nucleotides outside the gene matches: 7. As DNA, the CDR3 is TGTGCCAGCAGCCAATCCATCTGGACAGGCACTGAAGCTTTCTTT. Translation: CASSQSIWTGTEAFF.

This chain connects TRBV6-5 to TRBJ1-1; D possibly corresponds to TRBD1 (6 bases). V dropped 2 bases and J dropped 4 bases, with 11 bases sitting between them. There are 14 residues in the CDR3. Per germline, CDR1 MNHEY and CDR2 SVGAGI. CDR3 in DNA: TGTGCCAGCAGTTACGTTAGGGGGTCCACTGAAGCTTTCTTT. Translating it yields CASSYVRGSTEAFF.

This clone was detected only once. This chain links TRBV5-1 with TRBJ2-1, with TRBD1 matching over 8 bases. This CDR3 contains 15 residues. From germline, CDR1 is SGHRS and CDR2 YFSETQ. V was pared by 4 bases and J by 0 bases, with 3 bases of the junction left unmatched. This CDR3 is CASSRGQVSYNEQFF. Written as DNA, the CDR3 is TGCGCCAGCAGCAGGGGACAGGTCTCCTACAATGAGCAGTTCTTC.